Below are 2 T cell receptor beta chains sequenced from a single sample in a study of CD8+ T cells in alopecia areata. In each case, RNA was isolated and then reverse transcribed into cDNA as the sequencing template. TCRdb's table, derived via immunoSEQ multiplex PCR, lists solely in-frame clones and lacks some. The sample gives about 180,000 clones, just over 65% of which show up once; roughly an eighth is in the top ten. The specimen was CD8+ T cells sorted from blood, collected at week 0. These receptors originate from a human donor with alopecia areata.

The DNA of the CDR3 is TGTGCCTTAGACCGGGAATATGGCTACACCTTC. This sequence encodes CALDREYGYTF. This chain joins TRBV30 and TRBJ1-2; no firm D call. V dropped 7 bases and J dropped 5 bases, with 11 bases sitting between them. Germline V CDR1 and CDR2: GTSNPN, SVGIG (reference sequence). The CDR3 runs 11 residues. Looking up the rest from reference TRBV30 and TRBJ1-2 gives the full variable domain: SQTIHQWPATLVQPVGSPLSLECTVEGTSNPNLYWYRQAAGRGLQLLFYSVGIGQISSEVPQNLSASRPQDRQFILSSKKLLLSDSGFYLCALDREYGYTFGSGTRLTVV.

The sample holds a few counts of this clone. The rearrangement uses TRBV9 and TRBJ2-7; TRBD1 matches 7 bases. The CDR3 contains 12 residues. V was pared by 4 bases and J by 7 bases, with 5 bases of the junction left unmatched. The V gene's germline CDR1 is SGDLS and CDR2 YYNGEE. CDR3 nucleotides: TGTGCCAGCAGCCCGGGACAGCAGGAGCAGTACTTC. Its protein is CASSPGQQEQYF.